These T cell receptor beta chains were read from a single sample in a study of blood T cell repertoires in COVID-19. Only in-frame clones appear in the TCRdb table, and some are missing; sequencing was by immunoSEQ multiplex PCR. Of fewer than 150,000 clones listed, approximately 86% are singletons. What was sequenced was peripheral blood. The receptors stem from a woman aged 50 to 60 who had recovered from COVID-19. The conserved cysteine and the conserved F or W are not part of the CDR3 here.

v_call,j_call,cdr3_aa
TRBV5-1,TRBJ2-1,ASSFLSGDYNEQF
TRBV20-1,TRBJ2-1,SALRYNEQF
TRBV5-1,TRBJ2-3,ASSLMGLPTDTQY
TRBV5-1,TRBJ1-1,ASSPYNREGYTEAF
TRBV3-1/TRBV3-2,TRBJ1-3,ASRSSGNTIY
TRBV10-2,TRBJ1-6,ASSGQGTYNSPLH
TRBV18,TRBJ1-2,ASSPRAGGGYGYT
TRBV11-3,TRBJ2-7,ASSPRTGPAGEQY
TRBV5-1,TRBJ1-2,ASSRGGAEDGYT
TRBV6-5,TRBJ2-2,ASRSQTGELF
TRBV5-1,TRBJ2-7,ASSQGGGHEQY
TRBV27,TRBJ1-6,ASRHGQGPYNSPLH
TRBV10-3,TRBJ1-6,AISRSGGGDSPLH
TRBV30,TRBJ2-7,AWSVGTASYEQY
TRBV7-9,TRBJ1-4,ASSAGTLMPEKLF
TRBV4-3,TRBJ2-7,ASSRRLAGFYEQY
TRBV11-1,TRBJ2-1,ASSLGGGEQF
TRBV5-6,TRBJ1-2,ASSPTKRLRGRYGYT
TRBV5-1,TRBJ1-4,ASSYDRGGATNEKLF
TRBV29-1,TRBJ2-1,SVEDRGKYNEQF
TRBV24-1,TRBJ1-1,ATSGFGNTEAF
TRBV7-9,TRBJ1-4,ASSLPGGLILF
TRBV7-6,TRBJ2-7,ASSDNGQGAYEQY
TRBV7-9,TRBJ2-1,ASSSGRASYNEQF
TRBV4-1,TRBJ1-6,ASSQATRGHRNSPLH
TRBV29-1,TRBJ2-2,SVGYRAGELF
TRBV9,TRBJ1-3,ASGQASSVY
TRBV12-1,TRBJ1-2,ASSPTGGVNYGYT
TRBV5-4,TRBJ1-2,ASYHRTGDYGYT
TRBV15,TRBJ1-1,ATSWSRDTEAF
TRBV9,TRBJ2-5,ASSVVGFTGETQY
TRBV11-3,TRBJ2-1,ASSLGLAEQF
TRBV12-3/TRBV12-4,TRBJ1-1,ASSLQMNTEAF
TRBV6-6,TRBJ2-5,ASSYPGQGFEAQY
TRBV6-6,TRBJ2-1,ASTLGGSSYNEQF
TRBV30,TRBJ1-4,AWSATGTGTLNEKLF
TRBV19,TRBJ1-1,ASTTVTEAF
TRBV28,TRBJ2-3,ASSLFADTQY
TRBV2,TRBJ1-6,ASRIGTGNNSPLH
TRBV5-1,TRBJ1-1,ASSPDSYTEAF
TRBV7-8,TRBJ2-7,ASSSKLGGSYEQY
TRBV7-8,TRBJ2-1,ASSLGTGPYNEQF
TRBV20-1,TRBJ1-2,SVKDRGGYT
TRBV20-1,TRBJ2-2,SASSLAGSFLTGELF
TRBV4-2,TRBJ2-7,ASSQIGQGDFHEQY
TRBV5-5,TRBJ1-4,ASSPRGGENEKLF
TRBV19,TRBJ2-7,ASSISASSSYEQY
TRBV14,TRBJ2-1,ASSQRGLSYNEQF
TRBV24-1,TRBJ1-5,ATSDTGGNQPQH
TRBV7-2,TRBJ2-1,ASSLRGLYNEQF
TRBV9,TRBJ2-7,ASSVETGAYEQY
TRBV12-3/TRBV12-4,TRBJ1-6,ASSDSYNSPLH
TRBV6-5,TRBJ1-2,ASRGQGTYGYT
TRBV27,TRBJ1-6,ASSKVSGGLHNSPLH
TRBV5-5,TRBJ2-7,ASSLLGSSYEQY
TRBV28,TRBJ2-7,ASSFGLAGSYEQY
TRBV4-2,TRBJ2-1,ASSLGTSGTNEQF
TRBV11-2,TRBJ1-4,ASSLYSGEKLF
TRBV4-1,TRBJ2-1,ASSPRLAGGPGPYNEQF
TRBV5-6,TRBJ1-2,ASSLATGGYT